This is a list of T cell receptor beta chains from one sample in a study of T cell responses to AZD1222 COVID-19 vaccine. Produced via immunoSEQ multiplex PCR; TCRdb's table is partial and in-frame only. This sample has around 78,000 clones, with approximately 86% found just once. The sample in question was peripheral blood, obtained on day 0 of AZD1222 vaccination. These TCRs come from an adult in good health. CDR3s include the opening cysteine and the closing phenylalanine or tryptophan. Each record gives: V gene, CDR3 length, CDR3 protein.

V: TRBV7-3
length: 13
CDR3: CASSLEGDTEAFF

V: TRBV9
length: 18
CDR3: CASSALHRVRLAGTEAFF

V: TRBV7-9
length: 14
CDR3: CASSLDAAKYGYTF

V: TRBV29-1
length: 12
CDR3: CSVLRGSTEAFF

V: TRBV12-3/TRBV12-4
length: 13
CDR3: CASRRTPGTEAFF

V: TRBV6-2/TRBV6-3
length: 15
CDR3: CASSSLDVGFDGYTF

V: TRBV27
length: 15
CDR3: CASSKTSGNTGELFF

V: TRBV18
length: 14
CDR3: CASGLGTGEDTQYF

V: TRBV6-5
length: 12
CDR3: CASIAVNTEAFF

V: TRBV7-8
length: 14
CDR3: CASSIQGAGYGYTF

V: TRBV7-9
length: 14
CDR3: CASSYTQGNKGYTF

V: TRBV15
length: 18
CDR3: CATSRDMGGGVGTGELFF

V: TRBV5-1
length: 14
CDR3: CASSSGQGADTQYF

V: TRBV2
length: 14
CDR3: CASNILAGSYEQYF

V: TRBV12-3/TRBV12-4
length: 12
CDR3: CASSRALNTIYF

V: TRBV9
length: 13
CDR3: CASSGPTGTEQYF

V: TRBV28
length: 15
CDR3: CASSVAGISNQPQHF

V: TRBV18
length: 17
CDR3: CASSPPWAGTSYNEQFF

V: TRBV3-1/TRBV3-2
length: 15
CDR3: CASSLHATSGNEQFF

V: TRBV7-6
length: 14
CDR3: CASSLKGSWDEQYF

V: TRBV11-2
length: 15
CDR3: CASSPARSSYNEQFF

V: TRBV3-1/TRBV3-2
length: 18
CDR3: CASSQEPQAIPTNEKLFF

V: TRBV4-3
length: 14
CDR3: CASSFGQGRNTIYF

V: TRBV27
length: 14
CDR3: CASSLGLAGLEQFF

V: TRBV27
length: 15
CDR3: CASRTGTGFSYEQYF

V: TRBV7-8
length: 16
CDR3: CASSSQGGSNTGELFF

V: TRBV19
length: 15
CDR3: CASSVQGAAGRPLHF